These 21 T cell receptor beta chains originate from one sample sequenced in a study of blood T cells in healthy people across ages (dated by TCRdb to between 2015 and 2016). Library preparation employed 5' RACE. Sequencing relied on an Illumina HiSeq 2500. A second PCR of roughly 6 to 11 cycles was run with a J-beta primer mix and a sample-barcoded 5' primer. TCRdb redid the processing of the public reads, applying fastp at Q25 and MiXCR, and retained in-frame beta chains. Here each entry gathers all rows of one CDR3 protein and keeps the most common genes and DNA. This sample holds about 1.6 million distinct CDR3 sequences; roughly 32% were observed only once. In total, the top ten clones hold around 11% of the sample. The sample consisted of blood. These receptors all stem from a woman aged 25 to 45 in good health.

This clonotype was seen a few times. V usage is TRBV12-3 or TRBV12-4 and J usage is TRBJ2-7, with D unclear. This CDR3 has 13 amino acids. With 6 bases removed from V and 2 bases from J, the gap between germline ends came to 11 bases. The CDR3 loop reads CASRSGFTYEQYF. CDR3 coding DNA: TGTGCCAGCAGATCCGGGTTTACCTACGAGCAGTACTTC.

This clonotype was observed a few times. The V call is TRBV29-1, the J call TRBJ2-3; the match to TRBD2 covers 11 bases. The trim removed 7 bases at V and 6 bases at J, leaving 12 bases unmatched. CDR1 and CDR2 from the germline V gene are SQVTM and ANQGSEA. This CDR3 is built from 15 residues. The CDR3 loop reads CSADPTSGSGDTQYF. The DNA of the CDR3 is TGCAGCGCTGATCCCACTAGCGGGAGTGGGGATACGCAGTATTTT.

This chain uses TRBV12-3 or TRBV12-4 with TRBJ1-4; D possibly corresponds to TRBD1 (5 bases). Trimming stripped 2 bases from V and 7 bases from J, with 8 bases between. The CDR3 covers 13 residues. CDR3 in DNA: TGTGCCAGCAGTTTAAGGGGCAGTGAAAAACTGTTTTTT. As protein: CASSLRGSEKLFF.

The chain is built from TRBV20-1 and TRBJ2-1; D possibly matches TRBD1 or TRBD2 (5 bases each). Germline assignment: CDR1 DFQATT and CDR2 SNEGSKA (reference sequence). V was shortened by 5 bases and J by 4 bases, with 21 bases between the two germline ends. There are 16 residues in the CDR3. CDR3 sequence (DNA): TGCAGTGCTCCGAGGAGTGGGCCAGGGAGATACAATGAGCAGTTCTTC. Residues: CSAPRSGPGRYNEQFF.

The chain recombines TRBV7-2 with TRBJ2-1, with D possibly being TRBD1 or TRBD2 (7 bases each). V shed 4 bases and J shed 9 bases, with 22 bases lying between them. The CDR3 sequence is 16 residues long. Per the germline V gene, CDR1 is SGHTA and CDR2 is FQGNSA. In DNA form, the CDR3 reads TGTGCCAGCAGCTCCGGGATCGGGCAGGGGGGGTCTGAGCAGTTCTTC. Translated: CASSSGIGQGGSEQFF.

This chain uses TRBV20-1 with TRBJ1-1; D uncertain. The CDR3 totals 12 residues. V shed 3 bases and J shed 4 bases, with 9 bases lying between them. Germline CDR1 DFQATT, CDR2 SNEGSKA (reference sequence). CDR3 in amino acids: CSARGLPTEAFF. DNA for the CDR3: TGCAGTGCTAGGGGTTTGCCCACTGAAGCTTTCTTT.

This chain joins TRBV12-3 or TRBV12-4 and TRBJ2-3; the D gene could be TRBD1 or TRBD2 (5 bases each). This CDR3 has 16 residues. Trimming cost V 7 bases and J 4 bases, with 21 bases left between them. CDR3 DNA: TGTGCCAGCAAAGAACGCGGGCAGGGTCGCCCAGATACGCAGTATTTT. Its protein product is CASKERGQGRPDTQYF.

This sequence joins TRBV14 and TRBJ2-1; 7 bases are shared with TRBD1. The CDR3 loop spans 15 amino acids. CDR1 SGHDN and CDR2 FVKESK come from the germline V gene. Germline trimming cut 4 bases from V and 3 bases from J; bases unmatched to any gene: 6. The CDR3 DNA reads TGTGCCAGCAGCCGAACCGGGACAGTCTACAATGAGCAGTTCTTC. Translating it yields CASSRTGTVYNEQFF.

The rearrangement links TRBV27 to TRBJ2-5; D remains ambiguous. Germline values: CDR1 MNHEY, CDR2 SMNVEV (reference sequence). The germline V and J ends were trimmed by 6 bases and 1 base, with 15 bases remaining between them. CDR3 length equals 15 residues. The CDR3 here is CASSPAGYLQETQYF. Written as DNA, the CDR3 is TGTGCCAGCAGCCCCGCTGGTTACCTCCAAGAGACCCAGTACTTC.

The CDR3 sequence: CSARDLASGGWDEQFF. Here the CDR3 DNA reads TGCAGTGCTAGAGATCTCGCTAGCGGGGGTTGGGATGAGCAGTTCTTC. The chain recombines TRBV20-1 with TRBJ2-1; 10 bases map to TRBD2. The CDR3 has 16 amino acids. Unmatched junction bases numbered 10, after V lost 0 bases and J lost 8 bases. Germline V gene data show CDR1 as DFQATT and CDR2 as SNEGSKA (reference sequence).

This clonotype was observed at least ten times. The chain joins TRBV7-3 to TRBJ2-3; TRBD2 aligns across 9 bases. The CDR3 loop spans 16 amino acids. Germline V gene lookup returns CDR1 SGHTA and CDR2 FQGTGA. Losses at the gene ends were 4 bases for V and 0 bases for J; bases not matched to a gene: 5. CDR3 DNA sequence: TGTGCCAGCAGCTCCCGACTAGCGGAAAGCACAGATACGCAGTATTTT. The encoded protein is CASSSRLAESTDTQYF.

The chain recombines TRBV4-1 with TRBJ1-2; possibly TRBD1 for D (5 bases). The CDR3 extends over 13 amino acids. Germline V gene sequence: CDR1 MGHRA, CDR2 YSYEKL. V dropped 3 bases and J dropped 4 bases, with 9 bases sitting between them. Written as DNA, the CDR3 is TGCGCCAGCAGCCACCAGGGTCGCTATGGCTACACCTTC. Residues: CASSHQGRYGYTF.

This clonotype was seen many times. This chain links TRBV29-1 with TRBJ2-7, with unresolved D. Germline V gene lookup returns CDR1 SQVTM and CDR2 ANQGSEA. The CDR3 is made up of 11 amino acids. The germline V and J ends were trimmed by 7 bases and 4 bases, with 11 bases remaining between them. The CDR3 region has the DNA TGCAGCGCAACAAGATCTTACGAGCAGTACTTC. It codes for CSATRSYEQYF.

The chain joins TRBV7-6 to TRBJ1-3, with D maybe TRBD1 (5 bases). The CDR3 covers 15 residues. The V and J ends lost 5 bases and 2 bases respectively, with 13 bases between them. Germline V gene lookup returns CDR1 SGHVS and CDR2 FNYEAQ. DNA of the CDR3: TGTGCCAGCAGCCCGACGGTGGGGCCTGGAAACACCATATATTTT. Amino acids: CASSPTVGPGNTIYF.

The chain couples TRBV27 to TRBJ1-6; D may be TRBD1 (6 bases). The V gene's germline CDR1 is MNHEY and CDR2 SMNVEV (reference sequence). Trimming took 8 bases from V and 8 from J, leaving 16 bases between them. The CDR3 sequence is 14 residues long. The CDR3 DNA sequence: TGTGCCAGCGCACAGGGTCTATGTGATTCACCCCTCCACTTT. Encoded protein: CASAQGLCDSPLHF.

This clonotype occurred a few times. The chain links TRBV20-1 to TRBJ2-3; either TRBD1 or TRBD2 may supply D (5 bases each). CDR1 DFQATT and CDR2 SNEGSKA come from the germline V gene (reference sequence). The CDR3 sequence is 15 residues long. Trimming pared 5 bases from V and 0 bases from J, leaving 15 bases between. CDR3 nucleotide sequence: TGCAGTGCTCTGGACCCGGGACCTAGCACAGATACGCAGTATTTT. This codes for CSALDPGPSTDTQYF.

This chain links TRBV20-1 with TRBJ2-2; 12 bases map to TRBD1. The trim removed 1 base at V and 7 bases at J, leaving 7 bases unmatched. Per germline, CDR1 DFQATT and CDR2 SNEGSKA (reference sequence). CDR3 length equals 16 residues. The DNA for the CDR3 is TGCAGTGCTAGAGGACCGGGACAGGGGGCTGACGGGGAGCTGTTTTTT. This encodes CSARGPGQGADGELFF.

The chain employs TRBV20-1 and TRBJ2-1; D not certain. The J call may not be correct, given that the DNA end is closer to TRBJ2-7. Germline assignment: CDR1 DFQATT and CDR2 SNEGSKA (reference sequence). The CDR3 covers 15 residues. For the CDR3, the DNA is TGCAGTGCTAGAGGTCTCGGGTCATTGGTCCACGAGCAGTACTTC. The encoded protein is CSARGLGSLVHEQYF.

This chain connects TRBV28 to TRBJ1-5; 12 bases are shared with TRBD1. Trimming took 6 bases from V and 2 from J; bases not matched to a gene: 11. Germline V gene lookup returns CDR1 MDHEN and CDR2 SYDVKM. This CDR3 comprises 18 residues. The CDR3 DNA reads TGTGCCAGCAGACATAACTGGGACAGGGGGCGGGGCAATCAGCCCCAGCATTTT. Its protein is CASRHNWDRGRGNQPQHF. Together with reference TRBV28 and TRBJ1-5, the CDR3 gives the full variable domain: DVKVTQSSRYLVKRTGEKVFLECVQDMDHENMFWYRQDPGLGLRLIYFSYDVKMKEKGDIPEGYSVSREKKERFSLILESASTNQTSMYLCASRHNWDRGRGNQPQHFGDGTRLSIL.

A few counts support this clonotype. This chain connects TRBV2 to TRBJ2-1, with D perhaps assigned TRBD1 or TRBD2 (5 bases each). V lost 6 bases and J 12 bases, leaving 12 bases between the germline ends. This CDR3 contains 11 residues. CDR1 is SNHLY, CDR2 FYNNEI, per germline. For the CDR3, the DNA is TGTGCCAGCAGCGCACGGGACCCGCAGTTCTTC. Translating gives CASSARDPQFF. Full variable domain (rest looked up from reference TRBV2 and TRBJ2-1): EPEVTQTPSHQVTQMGQEVILRCVPISNHLYFYWYRQILGQKVEFLVSFYNNEISEKSEIFDDQFSVERPDGSNFTLKIRSTKLEDSAMYFCASSARDPQFFGPGTRLTVL.

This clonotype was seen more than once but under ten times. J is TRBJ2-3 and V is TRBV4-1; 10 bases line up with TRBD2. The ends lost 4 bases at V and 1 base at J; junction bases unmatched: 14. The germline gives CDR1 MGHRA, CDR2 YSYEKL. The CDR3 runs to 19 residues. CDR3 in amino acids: CASSPRSGGAVFGTDTQYF. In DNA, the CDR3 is TGCGCCAGCAGCCCCCGAAGCGGGGGGGCGGTTTTTGGCACAGATACGCAGTATTTT.